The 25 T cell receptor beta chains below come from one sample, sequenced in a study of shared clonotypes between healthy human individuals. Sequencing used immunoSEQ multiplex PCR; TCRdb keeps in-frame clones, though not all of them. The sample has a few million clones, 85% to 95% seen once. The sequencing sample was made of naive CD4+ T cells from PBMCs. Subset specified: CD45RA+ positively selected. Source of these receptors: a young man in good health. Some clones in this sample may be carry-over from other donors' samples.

CDR3 DNA sequence: TGCGCCAGCAGCTCCCGGGACAGGACCTTAACCTACGAGCAGTACTTC. Translated, it gives CASSSRDRTLTYEQYF. The chain carries TRBV5-1 and TRBJ2-7; TRBD1 aligns across 8 bases. J lost 2 bases, V lost 3 bases, and 10 bases had no gene match. CDR1 is SGHRS and CDR2 is YFSETQ in the germline V gene. CDR3 length: 16 amino acids.

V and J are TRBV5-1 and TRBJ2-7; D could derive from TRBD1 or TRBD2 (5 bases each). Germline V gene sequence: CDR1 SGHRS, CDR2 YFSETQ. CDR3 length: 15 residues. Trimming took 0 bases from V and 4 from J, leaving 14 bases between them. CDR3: CASSLEGRVKYEQYF. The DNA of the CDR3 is TGCGCCAGCAGCTTGGAGGGACGCGTTAAATACGAGCAGTACTTC. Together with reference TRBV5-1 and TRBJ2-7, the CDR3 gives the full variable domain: KAGVTQTPRYLIKTRGQQVTLSCSPISGHRSVSWYQQTPGQGLQFLFEYFSETQRNKGNFPGRFSGRQFSNSRSEMNVSTLELGDSALYLCASSLEGRVKYEQYFGPGTRLTVT.

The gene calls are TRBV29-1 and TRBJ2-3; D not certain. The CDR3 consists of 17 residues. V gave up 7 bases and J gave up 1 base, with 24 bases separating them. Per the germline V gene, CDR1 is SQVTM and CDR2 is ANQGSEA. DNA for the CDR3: TGCAGCGCTATCTATACGTCGGTGGGTGGGGGCACAGATACGCAGTATTTT. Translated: CSAIYTSVGGGTDTQYF.

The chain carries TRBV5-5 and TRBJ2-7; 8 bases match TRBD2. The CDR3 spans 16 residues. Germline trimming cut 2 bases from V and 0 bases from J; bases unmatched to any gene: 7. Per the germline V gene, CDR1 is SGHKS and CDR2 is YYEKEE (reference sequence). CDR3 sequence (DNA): TGTGCCAGCAGCTTTCTGGCGGGGGGTGCCTCCTACGAGCAGTACTTC. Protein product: CASSFLAGGASYEQYF.

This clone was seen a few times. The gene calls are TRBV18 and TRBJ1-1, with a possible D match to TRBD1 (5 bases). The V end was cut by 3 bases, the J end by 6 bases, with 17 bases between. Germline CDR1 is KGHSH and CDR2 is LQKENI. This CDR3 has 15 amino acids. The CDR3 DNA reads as TGTGCCAGCTCACCCCTTGCTGGGACCGGGTCTGAAGCTTTCTTT. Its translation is CASSPLAGTGSEAFF.

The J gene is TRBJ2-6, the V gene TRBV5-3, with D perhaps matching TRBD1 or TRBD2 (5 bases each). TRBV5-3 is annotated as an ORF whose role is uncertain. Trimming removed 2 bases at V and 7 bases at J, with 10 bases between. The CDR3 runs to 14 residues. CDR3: CARSFRGAANVLTF. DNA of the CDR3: TGTGCCAGAAGCTTTCGAGGGGCCGCCAACGTCCTGACTTTC.

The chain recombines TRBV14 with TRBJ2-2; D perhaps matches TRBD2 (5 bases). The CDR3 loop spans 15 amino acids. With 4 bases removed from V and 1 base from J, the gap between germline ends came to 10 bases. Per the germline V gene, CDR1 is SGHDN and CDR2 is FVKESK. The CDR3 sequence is CASSPLRENTGELFF. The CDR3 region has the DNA TGTGCCAGCAGCCCCCTCCGGGAGAACACCGGGGAGCTGTTTTTT.

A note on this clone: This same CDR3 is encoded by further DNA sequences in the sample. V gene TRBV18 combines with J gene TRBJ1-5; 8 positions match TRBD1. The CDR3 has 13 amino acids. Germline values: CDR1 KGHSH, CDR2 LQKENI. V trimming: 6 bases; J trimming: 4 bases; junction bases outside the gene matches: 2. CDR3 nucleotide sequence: TGTGCCAGCTCTGGGGACAGGAATCAGCCCCAGCATTTT. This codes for CASSGDRNQPQHF.

The CDR3 DNA reads TGTGCCTGGAGTGCTAGGGAGAATGAGCAGTTCTTC. Translation: CAWSARENEQFF. The chain recombines TRBV30 with TRBJ2-1; the D gene is possibly TRBD2 (5 bases). Germline V lookup: CDR1 GTSNPN, CDR2 SVGIG (reference sequence). The CDR3 covers 12 residues. V was trimmed by 1 base and J by 7 bases, leaving 8 bases between them.

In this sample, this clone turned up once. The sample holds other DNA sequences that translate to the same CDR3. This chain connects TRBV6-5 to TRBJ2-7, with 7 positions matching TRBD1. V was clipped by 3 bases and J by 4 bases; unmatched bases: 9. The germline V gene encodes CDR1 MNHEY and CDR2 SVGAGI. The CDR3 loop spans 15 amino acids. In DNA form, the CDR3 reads TGTGCCAGCAGTTATTCCGGGACAGACACGTACGAGCAGTACTTC. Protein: CASSYSGTDTYEQYF.

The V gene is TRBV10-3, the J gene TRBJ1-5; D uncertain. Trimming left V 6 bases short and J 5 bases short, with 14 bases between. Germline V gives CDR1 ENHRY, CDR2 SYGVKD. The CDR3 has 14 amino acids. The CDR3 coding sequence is TGTGCCATCAGGGATCACGGGATGTATCAGCCCCAGCATTTT. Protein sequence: CAIRDHGMYQPQHF.

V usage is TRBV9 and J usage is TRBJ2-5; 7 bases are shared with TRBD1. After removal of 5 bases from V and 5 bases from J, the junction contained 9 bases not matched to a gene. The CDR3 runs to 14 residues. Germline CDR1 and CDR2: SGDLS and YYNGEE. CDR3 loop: CASSWGQTEETQYF. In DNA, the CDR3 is TGTGCCAGCAGTTGGGGACAGACGGAGGAGACCCAGTACTTC.

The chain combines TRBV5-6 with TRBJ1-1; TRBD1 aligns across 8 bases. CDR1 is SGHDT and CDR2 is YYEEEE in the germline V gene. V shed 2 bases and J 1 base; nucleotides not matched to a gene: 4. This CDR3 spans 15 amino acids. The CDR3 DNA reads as TGTGCCAGCAGCTTACTTGGACAGGGGAACACTGAAGCTTTCTTT. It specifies CASSLLGQGNTEAFF. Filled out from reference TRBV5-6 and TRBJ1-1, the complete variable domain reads DAGVTQSPTHLIKTRGQQVTLRCSPKSGHDTVSWYQQALGQGPQFIFQYYEEEERQRGNFPDRFSGHQFPNYSSELNVNALLLGDSALYLCASSLLGQGNTEAFFGQGTRLTVV.

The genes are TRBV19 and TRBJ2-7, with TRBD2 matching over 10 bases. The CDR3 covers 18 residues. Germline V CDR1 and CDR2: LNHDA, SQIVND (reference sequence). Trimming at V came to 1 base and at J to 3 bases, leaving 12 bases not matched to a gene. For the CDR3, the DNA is TGTGCCAGTAGTATAGGTCTTGTACTAGCGGGACCAGGCTACGAGCAGTACTTC. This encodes CASSIGLVLAGPGYEQYF. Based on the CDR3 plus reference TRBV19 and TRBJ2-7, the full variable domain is DGGITQSPKYLFRKEGQNVTLSCEQNLNHDAMYWYRQDPGQGLRLIYYSQIVNDFQKGDIAEGYSVSREKKESFPLTVTSAQKNPTAFYLCASSIGLVLAGPGYEQYFGPGTRLTVT.

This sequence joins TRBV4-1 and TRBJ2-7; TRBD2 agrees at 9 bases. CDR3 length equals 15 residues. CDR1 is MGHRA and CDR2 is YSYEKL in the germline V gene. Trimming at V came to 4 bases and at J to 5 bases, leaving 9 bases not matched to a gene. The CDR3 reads CASSRREGHIDEQYF. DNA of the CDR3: TGCGCCAGCAGCCGGCGGGAGGGCCACATCGACGAGCAGTACTTC.

The CDR3 DNA reads as TGTGCCAGCAGCCCCGGACTAGCGGGAGGGACTTTCTCTGGGGCCAACGTCCTGACTTTC. Its protein product is CASSPGLAGGTFSGANVLTF. The rearrangement joins TRBV28 to TRBJ2-6; 15 nucleotides agree with TRBD2. This CDR3 comprises 20 residues. Unmatched junction bases numbered 9, after V lost 6 bases and J lost 0 bases. Germline-derived CDR1 and CDR2 are MDHEN and SYDVKM.

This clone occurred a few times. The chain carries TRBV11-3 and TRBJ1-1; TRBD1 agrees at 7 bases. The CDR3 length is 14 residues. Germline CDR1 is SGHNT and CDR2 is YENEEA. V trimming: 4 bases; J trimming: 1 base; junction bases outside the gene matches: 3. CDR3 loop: CASSSQGTNTEAFF. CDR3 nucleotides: TGTGCCAGCAGCTCACAGGGGACGAACACTGAAGCTTTCTTT.

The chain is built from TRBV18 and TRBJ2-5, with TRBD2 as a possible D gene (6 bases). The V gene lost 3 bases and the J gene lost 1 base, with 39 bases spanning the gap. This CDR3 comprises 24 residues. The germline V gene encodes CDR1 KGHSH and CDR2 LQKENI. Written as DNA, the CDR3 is TGTGCCAGCTCACCGCTCCCAGCCCAGTGGAGTGGGACTTCGCCTCTCCGGGCCCAAGAGACCCAGTACTTC. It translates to CASSPLPAQWSGTSPLRAQETQYF.

The CDR3 DNA sequence: TGTGCCAGCATACGACAGGCGGGAGTAACCGGGGAGCTGTTTTTT. Its protein product is CASIRQAGVTGELFF. The chain has TRBV6-4 and TRBJ2-2, with D possibly being TRBD2 (7 bases). CDR3 length equals 15 residues. Trimming cost V 7 bases and J 5 bases, with 17 bases left between them. The germline CDR1 and CDR2 sequences are MRHNA and SNTAGT.

The CDR3, as DNA: TGTGCCAGCAGGTGGACAGCAGTTACAGATACGCAGTATTTT. Protein sequence: CASRWTAVTDTQYF. V gene TRBV2 combines with J gene TRBJ2-3; TRBD1 is a possible D gene (6 bases). The germline V gene has CDR1 SNHLY and CDR2 FYNNEI. Trimming cost V 6 bases and J 3 bases, with 13 bases left between them. The CDR3 covers 14 residues.

The CDR3 reads CASSLLRSAEAFF. CDR3 nucleotide sequence: TGTGCCAGCAGCTTATTGAGGAGCGCTGAAGCTTTCTTT. V gene TRBV7-2 combines with J gene TRBJ1-1; D is undetermined. Trimming removed 2 bases from V and 6 bases from J, with 10 bases in between. The CDR3 runs to 13 residues. Per germline, CDR1 SGHTA and CDR2 FQGNSA.

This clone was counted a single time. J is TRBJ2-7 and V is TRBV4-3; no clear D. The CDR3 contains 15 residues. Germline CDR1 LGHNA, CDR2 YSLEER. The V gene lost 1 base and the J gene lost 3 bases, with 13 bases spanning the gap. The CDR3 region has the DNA TGCGCCAGCAGCCAAGGGGTATCGCGAGACTACGAGCAGTACTTC. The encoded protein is CASSQGVSRDYEQYF.

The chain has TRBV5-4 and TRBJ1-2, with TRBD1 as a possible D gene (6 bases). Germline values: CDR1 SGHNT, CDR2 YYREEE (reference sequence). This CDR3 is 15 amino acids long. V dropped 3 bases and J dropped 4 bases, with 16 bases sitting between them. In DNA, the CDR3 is TGTGCCAGCAGCTCCCGGGCAGGGGACGGCTATGGCTACACCTTC. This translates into CASSSRAGDGYGYTF.

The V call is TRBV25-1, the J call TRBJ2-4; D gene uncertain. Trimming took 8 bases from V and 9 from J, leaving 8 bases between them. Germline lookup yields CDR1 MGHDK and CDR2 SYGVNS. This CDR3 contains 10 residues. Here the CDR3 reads CASLLGIQYF. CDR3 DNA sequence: TGTGCCAGCCTCCTAGGCATTCAGTACTTC.

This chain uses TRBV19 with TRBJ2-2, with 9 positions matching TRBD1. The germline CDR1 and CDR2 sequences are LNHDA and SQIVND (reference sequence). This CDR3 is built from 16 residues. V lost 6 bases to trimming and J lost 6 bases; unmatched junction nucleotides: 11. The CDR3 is CASSTGTGKVPGELFF. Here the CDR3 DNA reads TGTGCCAGTAGCACTGGGACAGGGAAGGTCCCCGGGGAGCTGTTTTTT.